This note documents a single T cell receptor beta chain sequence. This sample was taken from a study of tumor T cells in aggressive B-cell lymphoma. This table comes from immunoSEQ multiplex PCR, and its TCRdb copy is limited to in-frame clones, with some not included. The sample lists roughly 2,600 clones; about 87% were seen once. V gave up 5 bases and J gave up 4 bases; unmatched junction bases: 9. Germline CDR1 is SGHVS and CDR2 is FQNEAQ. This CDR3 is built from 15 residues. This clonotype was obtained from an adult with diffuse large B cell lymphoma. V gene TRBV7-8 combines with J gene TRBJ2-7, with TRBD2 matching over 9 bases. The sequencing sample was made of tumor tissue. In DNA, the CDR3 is TGTGCCAGCAGCCCCTCAGCTAGCGGGATTTACGAGCAGTACTTC. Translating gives CASSPSASGIYEQYF.